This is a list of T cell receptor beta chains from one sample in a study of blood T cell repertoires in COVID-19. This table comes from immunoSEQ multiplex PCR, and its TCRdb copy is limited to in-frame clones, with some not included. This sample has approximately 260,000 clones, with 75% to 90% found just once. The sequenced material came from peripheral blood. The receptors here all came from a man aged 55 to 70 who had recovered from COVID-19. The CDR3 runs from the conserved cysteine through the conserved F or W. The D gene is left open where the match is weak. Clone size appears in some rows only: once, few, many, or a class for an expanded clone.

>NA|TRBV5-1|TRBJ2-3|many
TGCGCCAGCAGCTTACTGTCCGGGACACCGTCGCAGTATTTT
CASSLLSGTPSQYF
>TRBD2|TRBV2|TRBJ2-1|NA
TGTGCCAGCAGCGCCCGGGGGGGCTCCTACAATGAGCAGTTCTTC
CASSARGGSYNEQFF
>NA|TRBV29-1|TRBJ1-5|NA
TGCAGCGTTGTTATCGGGGGATCGGGTAGCAATCAGCCCCAGCATTTT
CSVVIGGSGSNQPQHF
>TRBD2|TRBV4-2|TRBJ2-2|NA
TGTGCCAGCAGCCTCGACATGGCGGGGGGGCAAACCGGGGAGCTGTTTTTT
CASSLDMAGGQTGELFF
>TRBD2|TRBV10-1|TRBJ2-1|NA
TGCGCCAGCAGTGAGTCACTGGGACTAGCGAACAATGAGCAGTTCTTC
CASSESLGLANNEQFF
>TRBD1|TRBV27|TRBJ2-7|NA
TGTGCCAGCAGCCCCGGGACAGGGGGAGGCGAGCAGTACTTC
CASSPGTGGGEQYF
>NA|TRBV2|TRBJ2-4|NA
TGTGCCAGCAGTGTGGCAGACATTCAGTACTTC
CASSVADIQYF
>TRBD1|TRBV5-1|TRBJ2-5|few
TGCGCCAGCTGCACAGGGGGCTTGGGAGAGACCCAGTACTTC
CASCTGGLGETQYF
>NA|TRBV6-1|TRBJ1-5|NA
TGTGCCAGCAGTGGGGTAAGGGGCCCTAATAGCAATCAGCCCCAGCATTTT
CASSGVRGPNSNQPQHF
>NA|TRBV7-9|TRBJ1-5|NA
TGTGCCAGCAGCCCCCGGGATCAGCCCCAGCATTTT
CASSPRDQPQHF
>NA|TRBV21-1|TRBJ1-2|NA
TGTGCCAGCAGCTCGACTGCCCTGACCTATGGCTACACCTTC
CASSSTALTYGYTF
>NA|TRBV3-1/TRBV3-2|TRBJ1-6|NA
TGTGCCAGCAGCCTCAGGGACTATAATTCACCCCTCCACTTT
CASSLRDYNSPLHF
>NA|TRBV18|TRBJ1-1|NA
TGTGCCAGCTCACCACGGTGGGGGGGCTTGGAGAACACTGAAGCTTTCTTT
CASSPRWGGLENTEAFF
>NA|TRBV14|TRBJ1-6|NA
TGTGCCAGCAGCCAGAGCATTCTATCACCCCTCCACTTT
CASSQSILSPLHF
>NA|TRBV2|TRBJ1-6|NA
TGTGCCAGCAGTGAAGGGCAGGGTGCGTCACCCCTCCACTTT
CASSEGQGASPLHF
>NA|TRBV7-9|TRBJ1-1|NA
TGTGCCAGCAGGCCCCAAGCGGTAGACACTGAAGCTTTCTTT
CASRPQAVDTEAFF
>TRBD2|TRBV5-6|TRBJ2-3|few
TGTGCCAGCAGCCTGAGAGTAGCGGGGGGAATCCGCACAGATACGCAGTATTTT
CASSLRVAGGIRTDTQYF
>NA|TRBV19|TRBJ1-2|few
TGTGCCAGTAGTATACGCGACTATGGCTACACCTTC
CASSIRDYGYTF
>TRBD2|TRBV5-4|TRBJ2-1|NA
TGTGCCAGCAGCGGGGGGACTAGCGGGGTTCGTGAGCAGTTCTTC
CASSGGTSGVREQFF
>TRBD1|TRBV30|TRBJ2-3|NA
TGTGCCTGGAAACAGGGGGCGAGGACAGATACGCAGTATTTT
CAWKQGARTDTQYF
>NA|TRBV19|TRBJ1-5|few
TGTGCCAGTAGGGACAGACACCTTAGCAATCAGCCCCAGCATTTT
CASRDRHLSNQPQHF
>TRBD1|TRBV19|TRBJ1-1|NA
TGTGCCAGTAGTACCTGGACAGGGAGAGCTGAAGCTTTCTTT
CASSTWTGRAEAFF
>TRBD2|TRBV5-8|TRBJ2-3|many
TGTGCCAGCAGCGCCGGACTAGCGGGGTATAGTCGGTATTTT
CASSAGLAGYSRYF
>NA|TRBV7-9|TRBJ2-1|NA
TGTGCCAGCAGCCCAACGGGGGATGAGCAGTTCTTC
CASSPTGDEQFF
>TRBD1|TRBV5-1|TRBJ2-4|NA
TGCGCCAGCAGCTCGACTGATCAGGGGGTCTGGGCCAAAAACATTCAGTACTTC
CASSSTDQGVWAKNIQYF
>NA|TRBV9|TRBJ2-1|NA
TGTGCCAGCAGCGTAGCAAGGGGGGGCTCCTACAATGAGCAGTTCTTC
CASSVARGGSYNEQFF
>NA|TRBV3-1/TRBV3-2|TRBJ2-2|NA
TGTGCCAGCAGCCAAGGATGGGCGGGGATAAACACCGGGGAGCTGTTTTTT
CASSQGWAGINTGELFF
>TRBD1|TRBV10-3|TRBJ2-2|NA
TGTGCCATCAGGAGGGGACAGGGAACCGGGGAGCTGTTTTTT
CAIRRGQGTGELFF
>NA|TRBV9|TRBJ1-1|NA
TGTGCCAGCAGCGCCGTCAGGGCTGAAGCTTTCTTT
CASSAVRAEAFF
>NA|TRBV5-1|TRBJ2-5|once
TGCGCCAGCAGCTTGGCGGGGGGCCGTGAGACCCAGTACTTC
CASSLAGGRETQYF